The next 3 T cell receptor beta chains were all read from a single sample in a study of cytomegalovirus exposure and HLA in healthy donors. The PCR had 60 Vbeta and 13 Jbeta primers. This table comes from immunoSEQ multiplex PCR, and its TCRdb copy is limited to in-frame clones, with some not included. Of 110,000 to 150,000 clones listed, over 60% are singletons. Material: PBMCs. All receptors come from a middle-aged man in good health and CMV-seropositive.

The gene calls are TRBV11-1 and TRBJ2-7; 12 nucleotides agree with TRBD2. The CDR3 has 15 residues. From germline, CDR1 is SGHAT and CDR2 FQDESV (reference sequence). V dropped 5 bases and J dropped 11; count of bases not matched to a gene: 13. The DNA of the CDR3 is TGTGCCAGCAGCCTAGGGCGGCTAGCGGGAGGGCCGGAGTACTTC. Translating it yields CASSLGRLAGGPEYF.

CDR3 DNA: TGCGCCAGCCGGAGGGAGGGGACAACCTACGAGCAGTACTTC. Protein sequence: CASRREGTTYEQYF. The chain uses TRBV5-1 and TRBJ2-7; possible D gene TRBD2, 7 bases. V was cut by 7 bases and J by 2 bases, with 16 bases left in between. This CDR3 is built from 14 residues. Germline CDR1 is SGHRS and CDR2 is YFSETQ.

The CDR3 is CASSQGQGWGEKLFF. The CDR3 nucleotides are TGCGCCAGCAGCCAGGGACAGGGGTGGGGCGAAAAACTGTTTTTT. The rearrangement uses TRBV4-3 and TRBJ1-4; 10 nucleotides match TRBD1. The CDR3 extends over 15 amino acids. Germline CDR1 is LGHNA and CDR2 is YSLEER. V lost 3 bases and J lost 8; bases outside the gene matches: 6.